Sequencing of this T cell receptor (beta chain) was carried out in a study of blood T cell repertoires in COVID-19 (dated by TCRdb to 2018 to 2021). Study-wide context: Samples covering the acute and convalescent phases of COVID-19 were provided by collaborators in the United States, Italy and Spain. The material from the prospective study consisted of cDNA or gDNA derived from T cells, B-cell-depleted T cells, or PBMCs. The dataset comprised deeply sampled blood TCRbeta repertoires from subjects exposed to, actively infected with, or recovered from COVID-19. The repertoires were released in a freely available public database intended as a resource for research on the immune response to SARS-CoV-2. The samples were drawn from two sources: the first 160 participants of the ongoing ImmuneRACE study, and 1,254 subjects contributed by 6 global collaborators. Sample metadata almost always included a de-identified subject ID, COVID-19 status, age in years and sex. Where available, HLA class I and class II types were taken from metadata supplied by the sample provider and were not determined by assay-based typing. Overall study outcomes, separate from this receptor: Clinical and demographic metadata were provided uncurated, with the amount varying by source and participant.

TCRbeta CDR3 regions were amplified from genomic DNA by means of the immunoSEQ Assay, a bias-controlled multiplex PCR. Per the authors' processing: The number of nucleated cells in each sample was estimated by amplification of reference gene primers within the assay. To quantify the absolute abundance of each unique TCRbeta CDR3 rearrangement, sequence reads were collapsed and filtered. For each sample, productive Simpson clonality was calculated by taking the square root of Simpson's diversity index across productive rearrangements. TCRdb mirrors the immuneACCESS table, restricted to in-frame sequences. Some clones are absent from its copies; in checked studies, under half trace to an unresolved V gene, and the reason for the others is unknown. V, J and clone size are those of that table, while D and trimming were read from the DNA. The sample table holds a few hundred thousand clones, of which around 85% were seen once. Roughly 4.3% of the sample is in the top ten clones.

To note about this clone: Its antigen is still unknown. No much larger clonotype is one base removed from it; base qualities were not supplied.

Looking up the germline V gene yields CDR1 SGDLS and CDR2 YYNGEE. V lost 0 bases and J lost 5 bases; the stretch between them is 11 bases long. The cysteine opens and the phenylalanine closes a CDR3 of 14 amino acids. The CDR3 DNA has 42 bases and is translated from base 1. Participants in the prospective study were aged roughly 18 to 100 years, lived in 20 to 25 United States geographic areas, and enrolled through a virtual design. Cohort assignment in the prospective study relied on participant-reported clinical history from a screening survey and a study questionnaire. ImmuneRACE Cohort 3 recovered participants were defined by two consecutive negative NP/OP PCR tests, healthcare professional clearance, or symptom resolution. In the prospective study, whole blood, serum and a nasopharyngeal or oropharyngeal swab were collected from each participant by mobile phlebotomists. Over a roughly 2-month period, participants in the prospective study had the option of providing additional blood draws and questionnaires. Prospective study blood samples were shipped either frozen or at room temperature before DNA extraction.

The source of this sequence is a woman in her 30s who had recovered from COVID-19. Specimen: PBMCs or T cells enriched from blood (not recorded which). The chain links TRBV9 with TRBJ2-5; D gene: possibly TRBD1, on 6 matching bases. The encoded CDR3 is CASSVEGVGETQYF. The bases are TGTGCCAGCAGCGTAGAGGGGGTTGGGGAGACCCAGTACTTC.